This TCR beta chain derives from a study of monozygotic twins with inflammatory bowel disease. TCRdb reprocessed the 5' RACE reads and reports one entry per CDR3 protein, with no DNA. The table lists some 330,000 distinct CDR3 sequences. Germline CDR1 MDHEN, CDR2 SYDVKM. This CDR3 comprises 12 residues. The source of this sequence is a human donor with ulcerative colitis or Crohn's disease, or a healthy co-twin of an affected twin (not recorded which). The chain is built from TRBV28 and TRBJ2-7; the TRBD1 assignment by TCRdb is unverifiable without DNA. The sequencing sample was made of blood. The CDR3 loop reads CATITGGHEQYF.